The entry below describes one T cell receptor beta chain. Its antigen is still unknown. This likely stems from a read error, as it lies one base from a far larger clone. This sample is part of a study of regulatory T cells in long-lasting Graves disease. Study-wide results and caveats: Possibly, accuracy suffered from the small sample size. In persistent patients, shared public clonotypes (around 2,500) outnumbered those in new patients (approximately 970).

CDR1 and CDR2 (germline): SEHNR, FQNEAQ (reference sequence). V was trimmed by 7 bases and J by 3 bases, leaving 7 bases between them. The CDR3 extends over 11 amino acids. The time point denotes: persistent/refractory GD, antithyroid drugs over 5 years with positive TRAb. PBMCs were the source of the RNA used for TCR sequencing. It was American Thyroid Association guidelines that determined Graves' disease diagnosis. In building TCR beta libraries, iRepertoire HTBI primers were used together with Arm-PCR of CDR3 regions. TCRdb called the multiplex PCR reads again in MiXCR, with one record for every CDR3 protein. The sample lists 700,000 or so distinct CDR3 sequences; about 30% were seen once.

The sample consisted of peripheral blood mononuclear cells (PBMCs), taken when the disease was refractory, from a patient treated with antithyroid drugs. This clonotype was sampled from a female donor with Graves disease. This chain connects TRBV7-9 to TRBJ2-7, with D unclear. CDR3 in DNA: TGTGCCAGCAACGTAGACTACGAGCAGTACTTC. It specifies CASNVDYEQYF.